Sequencing of this T cell receptor beta chain was carried out in a study of identical twins (dated by TCRdb to 2016 to 2018). For the wider study: The study deep-sequenced TCR alpha and beta repertoires from monozygotic twins, unrelated adults of various ages and cord blood to test whether fetal clonotypes persist. To rule out contamination, replicate twin experiments were performed at different times with different library preparation protocols. What the authors observed across the whole study: Conclusions relied on cross-sectional statistical analysis, since the same donors could not be followed over many years. A weaker excess of twin sharing was found in beta out-of-frame sequences because the signal-to-noise ratio was lowered by fewer shared sequences. Compared with coincidental sharing between unrelated individuals, out-of-frame TCR alpha sequences shared between twins showed an excess of sequences with low generation probability. Abundant cord blood beta clonotypes carried fewer insertions; young adult naive repertoires showed a weaker similar trend, while memory repertoires showed none. Invariant T cells such as MAIT and iNKT could partly confound zero-insertion analyses, though diverse VJ usage argued against this for most clonotypes. Out-of-frame TCR alpha sharing in monozygotic twins was systematically underestimated by recombination models, whereas sharing between unrelated individuals was in agreement with the recombination models.

After removal of 4 bases from V and 5 bases from J, the junction retains 14 bases not matched to a gene. CDR1 and CDR2, looked up from the germline V gene, are SGHRS and YFSETQ. The CDR3 has 17 amino acids, counting the end cysteine and phenylalanine. Of the read, only the CDR3 DNA is kept; its 51 bases are in frame from base 1. Only healthy Caucasian donors were included. The twin cohort consisted of three pairs of female monozygotic twins, all aged about 18 to 29 years. Positive isolation kits from Invitrogen were used to isolate CD4+ and CD8+ T cell populations. Libraries were prepared through 5' RACE. Sequencing took place on an Illumina HiSeq 2000. Template switching added a universal primer binding site, and the final cDNA carried a unique molecular identifier that allowed TCR cDNA molecules to be counted accurately. Specific primers in the conserved constant-segment region were used to synthesize first-strand cDNA for the TCR alpha and beta chains. Each cDNA library was double barcoded, with a SMART-Mk sample barcode plus Illumina barcodes, to control for contamination. TruSeq adapter sequences along with Illumina sample barcodes were introduced in two successive PCR steps. TCR alpha and beta cDNA libraries were sequenced on the Illumina HiSeq platform with custom primers. The original methods were these. MiGEC processed the raw reads to extract unique molecular identifiers, while MiXCR was used to determine the CDR3 positions. Recombination models were inferred per individual with the repgenHMM and IGoR tools using an EM algorithm. The tcR package in R was used for shared clonotype analysis, with sharing normalized by the product of cloneset sizes. To study raw recombination free of thymic and clonal selection effects, out-of-frame nonproductive sequences were analyzed. Starting from the raw public reads, TCRdb applied fastp trimming at Q25, assembled clones with MiXCR and retained in-frame beta chains. All rows with the same CDR3 protein become a single entry with the most common DNA and genes. What appears here as the V and J calls and clone size reflects TCRdb's work, not the paper's. The sample table shows about 530,000 distinct CDR3 sequences, and under 25% are seen once. The ten largest clones represent around 0.47% of the sample.

Concerning this clonotype: Its antigen specificity is not known. Base qualities are not provided; no much larger clone lies one nucleotide away.

The data also belong to a second study, concerning yellow fever vaccine responses in identical twins. As that second study puts it: According to the authors, the vaccine-induced T cell response in identical twins seemed to be partly convergent and partly specific to each individual. In the study, vaccine-responding T cell clones were precisely tracked in identical twins.

Sequencing input: CD4+ T cells sorted from blood. The sequence links TRBV5-1 to TRBJ2-3; the central 9 bases match TRBD1. The clonotype originates from a woman younger than 35 in good health. The DNA sequence is given as TGCGCCAGCAGCCCCACACAGGGGGCGCGAGCTGGAGATACGCAGTATTTT. It translates to CASSPTQGARAGDTQYF. The reference TRBV5-1 and TRBJ2-3 proteins fill in what lies around the CDR3, so the full variable domain reads KAGVTQTPRYLIKTRGQQVTLSCSPISGHRSVSWYQQTPGQGLQFLFEYFSETQRNKGNFPGRFSGRQFSNSRSEMNVSTLELGDSALYLCASSPTQGARAGDTQYFGPGTRLTVL.